This T cell receptor (beta chain) stems from a study of blood T cell repertoires in COVID-19. Study context: From T cells, B-cell-depleted T cells, or PBMCs came the material, which was cDNA or gDNA.

The CDR3 contains 16 residues. V dropped 2 bases and J dropped 6; count of bases not matched to a gene: 11. CDR1 is MGHRA and CDR2 is YSYEKL in the germline V gene. Source study methods: Reference gene primer amplification gave estimated nucleated cell counts. Here immunoSEQ multiplex PCR was the method, and the copy in TCRdb shows in-frame clones only, minus some. The V and J calls and clone size come from that table; D and trimming were worked out from the DNA. The data hold fewer than 30,000 clones, with over 75% observed a single time. This chain connects TRBV4-1 to TRBJ2-3; 7 bases align to TRBD1. What was sequenced was peripheral blood. The receptor's source is a man aged 45 to 65 with active or convalescent COVID-19. This CDR3 is CASSQRAGTVRDTQYF. In DNA form, the CDR3 reads TGCGCCAGCAGCCAAAGGGCCGGGACAGTTAGGGATACGCAGTATTTT.